Shown below are 31 T cell receptor beta chains from a single sample sequenced in a study of blood T cells in healthy people across ages. A sample-barcoded 5' primer and a J-beta primer mix were used in a second PCR of roughly 7 to 11 cycles. TCRdb re-analysed the 5' RACE reads in MiXCR, keeping a single row per CDR3 protein. The top ten clones hold 9.5% to 13% of a sample with 900,000 to 950,000 distinct CDR3 sequences, about 29% of them seen once. The same data also went into a second study, on T cells of mothers and their children.

Source material: blood. These receptors were taken from a woman between 40 and 50 years old in good health.

The rearrangement uses TRBV20-1 and TRBJ2-1; D is unresolved. This CDR3 contains 14 residues. Trimming shortened V by 3 bases and J by 0 bases, and 9 bases separated the two germline ends. Germline values: CDR1 DFQATT, CDR2 SNEGSKA (reference sequence). CDR3 loop: CSARLVSSYNEQFF. The CDR3, as DNA: TGCAGTGCTAGGTTAGTTAGCTCCTACAATGAGCAGTTCTTC.

This clonotype was recorded many times. The chain has TRBV7-2 and TRBJ2-7; possibly TRBD1 for D (5 bases). Trimming left V 2 bases short and J 0 bases short, with 14 bases between. Germline V gene sequence: CDR1 SGHTA, CDR2 FQGNSA. The CDR3 has 16 amino acids. The CDR3 DNA sequence: TGTGCCAGCAGCTTACCACAGGACATGAGCTCCTACGAGCAGTACTTC. Translation gives CASSLPQDMSSYEQYF.

This clonotype was observed many times. The rearrangement uses TRBV9 and TRBJ2-3; 11 bases fit TRBD2. The CDR3 consists of 16 residues. Germline CDR1 is SGDLS and CDR2 is YYNGEE. The junction had 6 bases not matched to a gene; V was cut back by 0 bases and J by 6 bases. CDR3 DNA sequence: TGTGCCAGCAGCGTAGATCTAGCGGGGGGTTCTGATACGCAGTATTTT. This gives the protein CASSVDLAGGSDTQYF.

V usage is TRBV5-5 and J usage is TRBJ2-5, with D perhaps TRBD2 (5 bases). Germline CDR1 is SGHKS and CDR2 is YYEKEE (reference sequence). The CDR3 spans 15 residues. V was trimmed by 0 bases and J by 11 bases, leaving 20 bases between them. In DNA, the CDR3 is TGTGCCAGCAGCTTGGTTGGAGGAGACCAAGAGTCACAGTACTTC. This gives the protein CASSLVGGDQESQYF.

The CDR3 sequence is CASRRGPVMEKLFF. In DNA form, the CDR3 reads TGTGCTTCTAGGCGGGGGCCTGTAATGGAAAAACTGTTTTTT. The chain has TRBV30 and TRBJ1-4; TRBD1 might be the D (6 bases). The CDR3 sequence is 14 residues long. Germline V gene lookup returns CDR1 GTSNPN and CDR2 SVGIG (reference sequence).

The J gene is TRBJ1-4, the V gene TRBV19, with TRBD1 as a possible D gene (6 bases). The CDR3 extends over 13 amino acids. V was pared by 5 bases and J by 8 bases, with 12 bases between. Germline assignment: CDR1 LNHDA and CDR2 SQIVND (reference sequence). CDR3 amino acids: CASSPRDIEKLFF. The CDR3 bases are TGTGCCAGTAGTCCCCGGGACATCGAAAAACTGTTTTTT.

The V and J genes are TRBV5-6 and TRBJ2-2; no firm D call. With 4 bases removed from V and 3 bases from J, the gap between germline ends came to 13 bases. CDR1 and CDR2 (germline): SGHDT, YYEEEE. The CDR3 is 15 amino acids. The CDR3 nucleotides read TGTGCCAGCAGCCCCCCCTTTTTCGACACCGGGGAGCTGTTTTTT. Translation: CASSPPFFDTGELFF. Full variable domain (remainder filled in from reference TRBV5-6 and TRBJ2-2): DAGVTQSPTHLIKTRGQQVTLRCSPKSGHDTVSWYQQALGQGPQFIFQYYEEEERQRGNFPDRFSGHQFPNYSSELNVNALLLGDSALYLCASSPPFFDTGELFFGEGSRLTVL.

This rearrangement joins TRBV28 to TRBJ2-6; D tentatively reads TRBD1 or TRBD2 (5 bases each). V lost 4 bases to trimming and J lost 8 bases, with 18 bases between them. Germline V gene data show CDR1 as MDHEN and CDR2 as SYDVKM. The CDR3 runs to 16 residues. The CDR3 nucleotides read TGTGCCAGCAGTTCGCCAACACGTCAGGGACCCAACGTCCTGACTTTC. It translates to CASSSPTRQGPNVLTF.

A remark on this clonotype: The junction departs from the called germline gene at one end, perhaps through a read error. The rearrangement links TRBV4-1 to TRBJ2-2; 10 positions match TRBD1. Germline V gene data show CDR1 as MGHRA and CDR2 as YSYEKL. This CDR3 is 19 amino acids long. CDR3 in DNA: TGCGCCAGTAGCCAAGATGAGATTGGGACAGGGGTTTCGTCCGGGGAGCTGTTTTTT. Amino acids: CASSQDEIGTGVSSGELFF.

With regard to this clonotype: A much larger clone lies a single base off, so this may be a read error. Here the CDR3 DNA reads TGTGCCAGCAGTCTGGAAGGAGATGGAAAACTGTTTTTT. Translating gives CASSLEGDGKLFF. The chain joins TRBV27 to TRBJ1-4; D is unclear. Germline V CDR1 and CDR2: MNHEY, SMNVEV (reference sequence). Trimming stripped 5 bases from V and 10 bases from J, with 14 bases between. The CDR3 is made up of 13 amino acids. Complete variable domain (other parts from reference TRBV27 and TRBJ1-4): EAQVTQNPRYLITVTGKKLTVTCSQNMNHEYMSWYRQDPGLGLRQIYYSMNVEVTDKGDVPEGYKVSRKEKRNFPLILESPSPNQTSLYFCASSLEGDGKLFFGSGTQLSVL.

The rearrangement joins TRBV5-1 to TRBJ1-4; 10 bases agree with TRBD1. Germline loops: CDR1 SGHRS, CDR2 YFSETQ. The CDR3 runs to 16 residues. The V gene end was trimmed by 0 bases and the J gene end by 3 bases; junction bases not matched to a gene: 2. The CDR3, as DNA: TGCGCCAGCAGCTTGGGGACAGGGGGATCTAATGAAAAACTGTTTTTT. It yields the protein CASSLGTGGSNEKLFF.

The V call is TRBV5-1, the J call TRBJ2-5; D perhaps matches TRBD2 (7 bases). The CDR3 runs to 14 residues. The V gene lost 6 bases and the J gene lost 3 bases, with 15 bases spanning the gap. Per germline, CDR1 SGHRS and CDR2 YFSETQ. CDR3 nucleotides: TGCGCCAGCATGCGCGGGGGCACAAAAGAGACCCAGTACTTC. It codes for CASMRGGTKETQYF.

On this clonotype itself: This may come from a read error, since a much larger clone is one base off. V is TRBV7-2 and J is TRBJ2-1, with a tentative D call TRBD2 (6 bases). The CDR3 is 14 amino acids. CDR1 SGHTA and CDR2 FQGNSA come from the germline V gene. CDR3 in DNA: TGTGCCAGCAGCTTGCGGGACTTATACAATGAGCCGTTCTTC. Its translation is CASSLRDLYNEPFF.

This chain links TRBV5-6 with TRBJ2-5, with TRBD2 identical over 8 bases. The CDR3 contains 17 residues. Trimming cost V 0 bases and J 4 bases; bases outside gene matches: 11. The germline CDR1 and CDR2 sequences are SGHDT and YYEEEE. CDR3 sequence: CASSLAAGGRDGETQYF. CDR3 DNA: TGTGCCAGCAGCTTGGCTGCGGGAGGCAGGGATGGAGAGACCCAGTACTTC.

Comments on this clonotype: One end of the junction varies from germline; a read error may be responsible. CDR3 nucleotide sequence: TGTGTCAGCAGCGGGGACAGTACGAACTCCTACGAGCAGTACTTC. It is translated as CVSSGDSTNSYEQYF. The chain carries TRBV7-2 and TRBJ2-7; D is tentatively TRBD1 or TRBD2 (7 bases each). The CDR3 consists of 15 residues. Germline V gene data show CDR1 as SGHTA and CDR2 as FQGNSA.

This clonotype was seen a handful of times. This chain uses TRBV5-1 with TRBJ2-3, with 8 bases aligning to TRBD1. The germline V gene encodes CDR1 SGHRS and CDR2 YFSETQ. V lost 4 bases and J lost 7; bases outside the gene matches: 8. CDR3 length: 14 amino acids. The CDR3 DNA reads as TGCGCCAGCAGCCCCGAGACAGGGGAGCATACGCAGTATTTT. Its translation: CASSPETGEHTQYF.

At least ten counts were recorded for this clonotype. The chain links TRBV7-8 to TRBJ1-6; D gene uncertain. Germline CDR1 and CDR2: SGHVS and FQNEAQ. The CDR3 contains 12 residues. With 0 bases removed from V and 10 bases from J, the gap between germline ends came to 4 bases. Here the CDR3 DNA reads TGTGCCAGCAGCTTAGCAGAATCACCCCTCCACTTT. Protein product: CASSLAESPLHF.

In regard to this clonotype: Mismatch with germline at one junction end may stem from a read error. The V gene is TRBV7-9, the J gene TRBJ2-3; no clear D. The length of the CDR3 is 17 residues. Germline V gene data show CDR1 as SEHNR and CDR2 as FQNEAQ (reference sequence). CDR3 sequence (DNA): TGTGCCGGCAGCTTAGCTGGGCAGAGCGCTAGCACAGATACGCAGTATTTT. It is translated as CAGSLAGQSASTDTQYF.

Comment on this clonotype: One junction end disagrees with the germline gene, perhaps due to a read error. The chain combines TRBV4-3 with TRBJ2-6; possible D gene TRBD1, 5 bases. The CDR3 is 20 amino acids. Germline V gene data show CDR1 as LGHNA and CDR2 as YSLEER. This CDR3 is CASSQIPAWVTSPGANVRTF. CDR3 DNA: TGCGCCAGCAGCCAGATCCCTGCTTGGGTTACCTCCCCTGGGGCCAACGTCCGGACTTTC.

This clonotype showed up just a few times. V usage is TRBV4-2 and J usage is TRBJ2-1; D is tentatively TRBD1 or TRBD2 (5 bases each). The CDR3 length is 13 residues. Germline V gene lookup returns CDR1 LGHNA and CDR2 YNFKEQ. The V and J ends lost 10 bases and 6 bases respectively, with 16 bases between them. The chain's CDR3 is CATLGDAINEQFF. In DNA form, the CDR3 reads TGTGCCACCCTGGGGGACGCCATCAATGAGCAGTTCTTC.

This clonotype was observed a handful of times. The chain combines TRBV5-1 with TRBJ1-4; D is ambiguous. This CDR3 is built from 13 residues. The V and J ends lost 2 bases and 12 bases respectively, with 14 bases between them. Germline V gene lookup returns CDR1 SGHRS and CDR2 YFSETQ. CDR3 sequence (DNA): TGCGCCAGCAGCTTCGGCCAGGACGGTCAACTGTTTTTT. It encodes CASSFGQDGQLFF.

The rearrangement joins TRBV6-2 or TRBV6-3 to TRBJ1-6; a weak D match, TRBD1 (5 bases). CDR1 and CDR2 from the germline V gene are MNHEY and SVGEGT. The CDR3 spans 15 residues. V dropped 7 bases and J dropped 9 bases, with 19 bases sitting between them. In DNA, the CDR3 is TGTGCCAGCAAGGGGAGTCACGGCATACGTTCACCCCTCCACTTT. Its translation is CASKGSHGIRSPLHF.

This clonotype was detected a few times. The chain employs TRBV6-2 or TRBV6-3 and TRBJ2-1; 10 nucleotides agree with TRBD2. The ends lost 4 bases at V and 5 bases at J; junction bases unmatched: 8. CDR1 is MNHEY, CDR2 SVGEGT, per germline. The CDR3 is 16 amino acids. Written as DNA, the CDR3 is TGTGCCAGCAGTTTTTCGACTAGCGGGTACAACAATGAGCAGTTCTTC. As protein: CASSFSTSGYNNEQFF.

Notes on this clonotype: It may be a read error: a sequence one base away is much more abundant. V and J are TRBV20-1 and TRBJ1-4; D perhaps matches TRBD1 (5 bases). Germline values: CDR1 DFQATT, CDR2 SNEGSKA (reference sequence). CDR3 length: 15 amino acids. The CDR3 nucleotides are TGCTGTGCTAGAGATCCGAGCAGTTCCGTGGGGGGACTGTTTTTT. Its protein product is CCARDPSSSVGGLFF.

The chain couples TRBV20-1 to TRBJ2-7; 12 positions agree with TRBD2. The CDR3 covers 18 residues. Germline V lookup: CDR1 DFQATT, CDR2 SNEGSKA (reference sequence). Germline trimming cut 0 bases from V and 4 bases from J; bases unmatched to any gene: 13. Here the CDR3 reads CSARDAASGGARRYEQYF. Written as DNA, the CDR3 is TGCAGTGCTAGAGATGCGGCTAGCGGGGGGGCGCGGAGATACGAGCAGTACTTC.

The V gene is TRBV27, the J gene TRBJ2-7, with 9 bases aligning to TRBD2. Trimming removed 2 bases from V and 2 bases from J; junction bases left unmatched: 4. The CDR3 loop spans 15 amino acids. Germline V gene data show CDR1 as MNHEY and CDR2 as SMNVEV (reference sequence). The CDR3 region has the DNA TGTGCCAGCAGTTTAACAGGCGGGGGGGCCTACGAGCAGTACTTC. Amino acid sequence: CASSLTGGGAYEQYF.

This clonotype was observed a handful of times. The V and J genes are TRBV28 and TRBJ2-7; D might be TRBD1 (5 bases). CDR3 size: 13 residues. With 1 base removed from V and 6 bases from J, the gap between germline ends came to 10 bases. Germline values: CDR1 MDHEN, CDR2 SYDVKM. CDR3 DNA: TGTGCCAGCAGTTTATTCGGCAGGGCCGAGCAGTACTTC. Amino acid sequence: CASSLFGRAEQYF. Full variable domain (missing parts from reference TRBV28 and TRBJ2-7): DVKVTQSSRYLVKRTGEKVFLECVQDMDHENMFWYRQDPGLGLRLIYFSYDVKMKEKGDIPEGYSVSREKKERFSLILESASTNQTSMYLCASSLFGRAEQYFGPGTRLTVT.

At least ten counts were recorded for this clonotype. CDR3 residues: CASSPSADTYKFF. As DNA, the CDR3 is TGTGCCAGCAGTCCCTCAGCAGACACCTACAAGTTCTTC. J is TRBJ2-1 and V is TRBV12-3 or TRBV12-4, with D hard to call. V was clipped by 5 bases and J by 14 bases, with 19 bases between them. The CDR3 extends over 13 amino acids.

The chain employs TRBV12-3 or TRBV12-4 and TRBJ1-1, with D unresolved. This CDR3 spans 14 amino acids. Trimming left V 5 bases short and J 0 bases short, with 10 bases between. CDR3 amino acids: CASSAASLNTEAFF. The DNA for the CDR3 is TGTGCCAGCAGTGCGGCCAGCTTGAACACTGAAGCTTTCTTT.

The chain joins TRBV5-1 to TRBJ2-5; perhaps TRBD1 as D (6 bases). The germline CDR1 and CDR2 sequences are SGHRS and YFSETQ. CDR3 size: 16 residues. Trimming cost V 4 bases and J 2 bases, with 18 bases left between them. Written as DNA, the CDR3 is TGCGCCAGCAGCGGCACCGGGACAAGCATTCAAGAGACCCAGTACTTC. This codes for CASSGTGTSIQETQYF.

The chain carries TRBV27 and TRBJ1-1; 8 nucleotides match TRBD1. The germline V gene encodes CDR1 MNHEY and CDR2 SMNVEV (reference sequence). This CDR3 region has 12 residues. The junction had 1 base not matched to a gene; V was cut back by 3 bases and J by 7 bases. The CDR3 sequence is CASSFDRGEAFF. The CDR3 DNA sequence: TGTGCCAGCAGTTTTGACAGGGGTGAAGCTTTCTTT.